Each of the 18 T cell receptor beta chains below was sequenced from the same sample in a study of PD-1 blockade in classical Hodgkin lymphoma. Some clones are missing from TCRdb's copy, which holds only in-frame ones; the method was immunoSEQ multiplex PCR. Among tens of thousands of clones, about three quarters were seen once, and the ten largest hold 40%. Every one of the patients relapsed after autologous stem cell transplantation (brentuximab vedotin exposure was variable). Source: peripheral blood mononuclear cells (PBMCs), taken before the second cycle of nivolumab. These TCRs come from a human donor with classical Hodgkin lymphoma.

The chain carries TRBV19 and TRBJ1-2; D is perhaps TRBD1 (6 bases). CDR1 LNHDA and CDR2 SQIVND come from the germline V gene (reference sequence). Trimming took 0 bases from V and 6 from J, leaving 8 bases between them. CDR3 length: 13 amino acids. The CDR3 spells CASSIDGQNGYTF. The DNA of the CDR3 is TGTGCCAGTAGTATAGATGGACAGAATGGCTACACCTTC. Drawing the rest from reference TRBV19 and TRBJ1-2, the complete variable domain is DGGITQSPKYLFRKEGQNVTLSCEQNLNHDAMYWYRQDPGQGLRLIYYSQIVNDFQKGDIAEGYSVSREKKESFPLTVTSAQKNPTAFYLCASSIDGQNGYTFGSGTRLTVV.

The chain links TRBV18 to TRBJ1-1; no clear D gene. This CDR3 has 12 residues. The germline CDR1 and CDR2 sequences are KGHSH and LQKENI. Trimming removed 2 bases at V and 8 bases at J, with 9 bases between. Here the CDR3 reads CASSPGDREAFF. DNA of the CDR3: TGTGCCAGCTCACCAGGGGATAGAGAAGCTTTCTTT.

V is TRBV18 and J is TRBJ1-2; D possibly corresponds to TRBD1 (5 bases). Trimming removed 2 bases at V and 4 bases at J, with 11 bases between. The length of the CDR3 is 14 residues. Germline-derived CDR1 and CDR2 are KGHSH and LQKENI. CDR3 residues: CASSPETEFYGYTF. The CDR3 DNA sequence: TGTGCCAGCTCACCAGAGACAGAATTCTATGGCTACACCTTC.

V is TRBV5-1 and J is TRBJ2-7; possible D gene TRBD1, 5 bases. V shed 5 bases and J shed 1 base, with 10 bases lying between them. The CDR3 is made up of 13 amino acids. In germline, CDR1 is SGHRS, CDR2 YFSETQ. The CDR3 region has the DNA TGCGCCAGCAGAGAGACAGAATCCTACGAGCAGTACTTC. Translating gives CASRETESYEQYF.

This clone has a handful of counts. This sequence joins TRBV6-4 and TRBJ2-3; TRBD2 aligns across 9 bases. With V trimmed by 11 bases and J by 4 bases, 13 bases remained unmatched. CDR1 MRHNA and CDR2 SNTAGT come from the germline V gene. The CDR3 runs to 15 residues. The CDR3 DNA reads as TGTGCCTCCCGGCGGTCGGGACTAGCTGCAGATACGCAGTATTTT. It codes for CASRRSGLAADTQYF.

This chain uses TRBV13 with TRBJ2-1; D possibly uses TRBD1 or TRBD2 (5 bases each). The CDR3 runs 12 residues. CDR1 PRHDT and CDR2 FYEKMQ come from the germline V gene (reference sequence). Trimming took 3 bases from V and 9 from J, leaving 9 bases between them. CDR3 bases: TGTGCCAGCAGCTTGGGGGATGCTGAGCAGTTCTTC. Translating gives CASSLGDAEQFF.

The chain employs TRBV4-1 and TRBJ1-1; D is ambiguous. V was trimmed by 1 base and J by 1 base, leaving 10 bases between them. CDR1 is MGHRA and CDR2 is YSYEKL in the germline V gene. The CDR3 runs 15 residues. CDR3 region: CASSQVFTGNTEAFF. CDR3 sequence (DNA): TGCGCCAGCAGCCAAGTCTTCACGGGGAACACTGAAGCTTTCTTT.

The chain uses TRBV27 and TRBJ2-5; D not certain. The V gene's germline CDR1 is MNHEY and CDR2 SMNVEV (reference sequence). The CDR3 has 14 residues. V dropped 4 bases and J dropped 1 base, with 10 bases sitting between them. The CDR3 nucleotides read TGTGCCAGCAGTTCGGTCTGGTCCCAAGAGACCCAGTACTTC. Its protein is CASSSVWSQETQYF.

This chain uses TRBV6-1 with TRBJ1-3; TRBD1 might be the D (5 bases). The CDR3 has 13 residues. Germline CDR1 is MNHNS and CDR2 is SASEGT. V was cut by 6 bases and J by 4 bases, with 10 bases left in between. The CDR3 loop reads CASRQDRGNTIYF. The CDR3 coding sequence is TGTGCCAGCAGACAGGATCGAGGAAACACCATATATTTT.

The rearrangement joins TRBV6-1 to TRBJ2-1; tentative D call: TRBD2 (5 bases). Germline V gene sequence: CDR1 MNHNS, CDR2 SASEGT. V lost 5 bases and J 6 bases, leaving 8 bases between the germline ends. CDR3 length equals 12 residues. The CDR3 DNA is TGTGCCAGCAGTAGGGAGTCCAATGAGCAGTTCTTC. Amino acids: CASSRESNEQFF.

The chain couples TRBV6-4 to TRBJ2-3; D not certain. V lost 2 bases, J lost 0 bases, and 12 bases lay in between. This CDR3 has 16 amino acids. From germline, CDR1 is MRHNA and CDR2 SNTAGT. CDR3 amino acids: CASSDVPASSTDTQYF. The CDR3 coding sequence is TGTGCCAGCAGTGACGTGCCGGCCTCCAGCACAGATACGCAGTATTTT.

The chain uses TRBV7-8 and TRBJ1-5; maybe TRBD1 (6 bases). Trimming removed 6 bases from V and 7 bases from J, with 19 bases in between. Germline-derived CDR1 and CDR2 are SGHVS and FQNEAQ. The CDR3 sequence is 15 residues long. CDR3 region: CASSTQGGQAQPQHF. CDR3 nucleotides: TGTGCCAGCAGTACCCAAGGGGGTCAGGCGCAGCCCCAGCATTTT.

This chain joins TRBV7-9 and TRBJ2-3; the match to TRBD2 covers 8 bases. This CDR3 is 15 amino acids long. Germline CDR1 and CDR2: SEHNR and FQNEAQ (reference sequence). The J segment lost 4 bases and the V segment lost 3 bases, leaving 6 bases of the junction unmatched. CDR3 in DNA: TGTGCCAGCAGCTTCTGGCGGGAGGAGGCAGATACGCAGTATTTT. It translates to CASSFWREEADTQYF.

CDR3 DNA: TGTGCCAGCAGCCACCCCCCAGGGACTGGGGCCAACGTCCTGACTTTC. This translates into CASSHPPGTGANVLTF. V is TRBV28 and J is TRBJ2-6; a possible D gene is TRBD1 (5 bases). The V end lost 6 bases, the J end lost 2 bases, and 14 bases lay between the germline ends. The CDR3 has 16 amino acids. Germline lookup yields CDR1 MDHEN and CDR2 SYDVKM.

The chain couples TRBV4-1 to TRBJ2-5, with 16 bases matching TRBD2. The V and J ends lost 4 bases and 9 bases, in that order; junction bases with no gene match: 5. The CDR3 contains 15 residues. Germline loops: CDR1 MGHRA, CDR2 YSYEKL. CDR3 loop: CASSLIGTSGGAQYF. CDR3 in DNA: TGCGCCAGCAGCCTTATCGGGACTAGCGGGGGGGCCCAGTACTTC.

The V call is TRBV7-6, the J call TRBJ1-5; tentatively, D is TRBD1 (5 bases). Per the germline V gene, CDR1 is SGHVS and CDR2 is FNYEAQ. The CDR3 loop spans 17 amino acids. The V end was cut by 1 base, the J end by 5 bases, with 18 bases between. CDR3 DNA sequence: TGTGCCAGCAGCTTAGTGGCACGACTCGGGGGTGATCAGCCCCAGCATTTT. Its protein product is CASSLVARLGGDQPQHF.

This chain connects TRBV7-6 to TRBJ1-2, with D uncertain. This CDR3 comprises 12 residues. In germline, CDR1 is SGHVS, CDR2 FNYEAQ. Trimming took off 1 base at V and 8 bases at J, with 8 bases between the two ends. The CDR3 nucleotides are TGTGCCAGCAGCTTAGTGGAGGGCGGCTACACCTTC. It encodes CASSLVEGGYTF.

This clone came up once. The V call is TRBV6-1, the J call TRBJ1-5; unclear D gene. The length of the CDR3 is 11 residues. V was trimmed by 6 bases and J by 5 bases, leaving 5 bases between them. CDR1 is MNHNS, CDR2 SASEGT, per germline. This CDR3 is CASSSDQPQHF. The CDR3 DNA is TGTGCCAGCAGCTCGGATCAGCCCCAGCATTTT.